These 22 T cell receptor beta chains share one sample of origin, sequenced in a study of T cell repertoires in cytomegalovirus infection. No cognate antigen is known for these TCRs. TCRdb reprocessed the reads with MiXCR, giving one entry per CDR3 protein. This repertoire shows about 85,000 distinct CDR3 sequences, around 49% found once; its top ten account for more than 80%. The sequences come from CD8+ T cells from cultured PBMCs, collected from culture after CMV antigen stimulation. All receptors come from a human donor in good health (CMV status not recorded). Some clones in this sample may be carry-over from other donors' samples.

This clonotype showed up many times. CDR3 region: CSVLDIFYGYTF. The CDR3 DNA is TGCAGCGTCCTTGACATATTCTATGGCTACACCTTC. This chain uses TRBV29-1 with TRBJ1-2; D is unclear. V was clipped by 6 bases and J by 4 bases, with 12 bases between them. The CDR3 is made up of 12 amino acids. The V gene's germline CDR1 is SQVTM and CDR2 ANQGSEA. The entire variable domain, with the rest obtained from reference TRBV29-1 and TRBJ1-2, is as follows: SAVISQKPSRDICQRGTSLTIQCQVDSQVTMMFWYRQQPGQSLTLIATANQGSEATYESGFVIDKFPISRPNLTFSTLTVSNMSPEDSSIYLCSVLDIFYGYTFGSGTRLTVV.

The rearrangement uses TRBV19 and TRBJ2-4; the D is unclear. This CDR3 region has 15 residues. Per germline, CDR1 LNHDA and CDR2 SQIVND (reference sequence). Trimming left V 2 bases short and J 0 bases short, with 8 bases between. This CDR3 is CASSITVLAKNIQYF. The CDR3 bases are TGTGCCAGTAGTATAACGGTACTAGCCAAAAACATTCAGTACTTC.

This clonotype was counted only a few times. The chain couples TRBV19 to TRBJ2-7; 10 nucleotides align to TRBD1. The germline V gene has CDR1 LNHDA and CDR2 SQIVND (reference sequence). The CDR3 has 15 residues. The V and J ends lost 6 bases and 3 bases, in that order; junction bases with no gene match: 8. CDR3 region: CASRYRDRGGYEQYF. The CDR3 nucleotides read TGTGCCAGTAGGTACCGGGACAGGGGCGGCTACGAGCAGTACTTC.

As for this clonotype: No conserved phenylalanine or tryptophan is present at the end of the CDR3, so a read error is the likely explanation. Because the CDR3's place on the DNA is in doubt, the DNA is left out and the CDR3 is given as listed by TCRdb. The chain carries TRBV19 and TRBJ1-1; no DNA check was done on the table's D call, TRBD1. CDR1 and CDR2 from the germline V gene are LNHDA and SQIVND (reference sequence). The CDR3 has 22 residues if both end residues are counted. CDR3 in amino acids: CASSITLTGGAYLRKGNTEACL.

This clonotype has just a few counts. CDR3 protein: CATSDLSSGINEQFF. For the CDR3, the DNA is TGTGCCACCAGTGATTTGAGTAGCGGGATTAATGAGCAGTTCTTC. This chain joins TRBV24-1 and TRBJ2-1; 8 bases are shared with TRBD2. Looked up from germline, CDR1 is KGHDR and CDR2 is SFDVKD. The CDR3 totals 15 residues. After removal of 0 bases from V and 7 bases from J, the junction contained 4 bases not matched to a gene.

The rearrangement joins TRBV25-1 to TRBJ2-5; 7 positions agree with TRBD2. Germline V gene data show CDR1 as MGHDK and CDR2 as SYGVNS. V shed 6 bases and J 2 bases; nucleotides not matched to a gene: 15. The CDR3 runs to 17 residues. CDR3 region: CASSHIPVGGSQETQYF. In DNA, the CDR3 is TGTGCCAGCAGCCACATTCCTGTGGGAGGGTCTCAAGAGACCCAGTACTTC.

The chain uses TRBV28 and TRBJ1-1; 8 bases match TRBD1. J gave up 4 bases and V 6 bases, and 13 bases lay outside the gene matches. The CDR3 has 16 amino acids. CDR1 and CDR2 from the germline V gene are MDHEN and SYDVKM. The CDR3 loop is CASRNEFGQGPTEAFF. The CDR3 DNA reads as TGTGCCAGCAGGAATGAATTTGGACAGGGTCCCACTGAAGCTTTCTTT.

This sequence joins TRBV6-1 and TRBJ1-5; D is ambiguous. The CDR3 totals 14 residues. The germline V gene encodes CDR1 MNHNS and CDR2 SASEGT. V was shortened by 7 bases and J by 0 bases, with 10 bases between the two germline ends. CDR3 region: CASTPPGSNQPQHF. For the CDR3, the DNA is TGTGCCAGCACCCCTCCCGGTAGCAATCAGCCCCAGCATTTT.

The chain combines TRBV7-6 with TRBJ2-6; 8 bases map to TRBD1. The V and J ends lost 4 bases and 4 bases, in that order; junction bases with no gene match: 6. Looked up from germline, CDR1 is SGHVS and CDR2 is FNYEAQ. The CDR3 consists of 16 residues. The CDR3 region has the DNA TGTGCCAGCAGCTCATACAGGGGGAAAGGGGCCAACGTCCTGACTTTC. Its translation: CASSSYRGKGANVLTF.

The DNA of the CDR3 is TGTGCCAGCAGTGGTATCCCGAACATCTACGAGCAGTACTTC. It encodes CASSGIPNIYEQYF. The genes are TRBV27 and TRBJ2-7; D gene uncertain. Trimming took off 5 bases at V and 3 bases at J, with 14 bases between the two ends. The CDR3 has 14 amino acids. Per the germline V gene, CDR1 is MNHEY and CDR2 is SMNVEV (reference sequence).

A few counts support this clonotype. The chain is built from TRBV4-2 and TRBJ1-1; D is uncertain. This CDR3 is 12 amino acids long. Trimming removed 3 bases at V and 4 bases at J, with 6 bases between. Germline V gene sequence: CDR1 LGHNA, CDR2 YNFKEQ. This CDR3 reads CASSQGSTEAFF. The CDR3, as DNA: TGTGCCAGCAGCCAGGGGTCCACTGAAGCTTTCTTT.

V and J are TRBV5-4 and TRBJ2-7; 8 bases align to TRBD2. The CDR3 length is 15 residues. CDR1 and CDR2 from the germline V gene are SGHNT and YYREEE (reference sequence). Germline trimming cut 1 base from V and 5 bases from J; bases unmatched to any gene: 8. The CDR3 bases are TGTGCCAGCAGCTTGAAGCGGGAGATCGACGACGAGCAGTACTTC. Encoded protein: CASSLKREIDDEQYF.

The chain recombines TRBV11-1 with TRBJ2-7; possible D gene TRBD1, 5 bases. The CDR3 runs 13 residues. Trimming stripped 6 bases from V and 3 bases from J, with 12 bases between. CDR1 and CDR2 from the germline V gene are SGHAT and FQDESV (reference sequence). This chain's CDR3 is CASSQRQNYEQYF. CDR3 DNA: TGTGCCAGCAGTCAAAGACAGAACTACGAGCAGTACTTC.

The rearrangement links TRBV7-9 to TRBJ1-2; 7 bases line up with TRBD1. With 1 base clipped from V and 2 bases from J, the junction kept 4 bases outside the gene matches. The CDR3 spans 15 residues. CDR1 is SEHNR and CDR2 is FQNEAQ in the germline V gene (reference sequence). The CDR3 sequence: CASSLVGQRNYGYTF. For the CDR3, the DNA is TGTGCCAGCAGCTTAGTGGGACAGAGGAACTATGGCTACACCTTC.

The V call is TRBV6-5, the J call TRBJ1-5; no clear D. V dropped 4 bases and J dropped 4 bases, with 11 bases sitting between them. The CDR3 runs 14 residues. Germline CDR1 reads MNHEY; CDR2 reads SVGAGI. CDR3 bases: TGTGCCAGCAGTTCGGTACAGCGAAATCAGCCCCAGCATTTT. Encoded protein: CASSSVQRNQPQHF.

This rearrangement joins TRBV6-5 to TRBJ1-4; 10 bases are a match to TRBD1. The CDR3 spans 14 residues. With V trimmed by 6 bases and J by 8 bases, 6 bases remained unmatched. Germline V gene sequence: CDR1 MNHEY, CDR2 SVGAGI. The CDR3 sequence: CASSPTGGREKLFF. CDR3 sequence (DNA): TGTGCCAGCAGCCCGACAGGGGGCCGCGAAAAACTGTTTTTT.

The chain joins TRBV7-2 to TRBJ1-2; possible D gene TRBD1, 5 bases. Trimming removed 0 bases from V and 3 bases from J, with 11 bases in between. The germline CDR1 and CDR2 sequences are SGHTA and FQGNSA. This CDR3 has 15 amino acids. The CDR3 nucleotides are TGTGCCAGCAGCTTAGCGAGGCAGGGCCACTATGGCTACACCTTC. This codes for CASSLARQGHYGYTF.

The genes are TRBV19 and TRBJ2-3; D gene uncertain. The CDR3 totals 16 residues. V lost 0 bases, J lost 2 bases, and 12 bases lay in between. Per germline, CDR1 LNHDA and CDR2 SQIVND (reference sequence). CDR3 DNA sequence: TGTGCCAGTAGTATAGATCTAAGCTACTACACAGATACGCAGTATTTT. Translated, it gives CASSIDLSYYTDTQYF. The whole variable domain, filled in from reference TRBV19 and TRBJ2-3, reads DGGITQSPKYLFRKEGQNVTLSCEQNLNHDAMYWYRQDPGQGLRLIYYSQIVNDFQKGDIAEGYSVSREKKESFPLTVTSAQKNPTAFYLCASSIDLSYYTDTQYFGPGTRLTVL.

This clonotype turned up a few times. The genes are TRBV7-9 and TRBJ2-1; D perhaps matches TRBD1 (5 bases). The CDR3 sequence is 15 residues long. Trimming took 0 bases from V and 4 from J, leaving 10 bases between them. From germline, CDR1 is SEHNR and CDR2 FQNEAQ (reference sequence). The CDR3 bases are TGTGCCAGCAGCTTAGCTGACAGATTATACAATGAGCAGTTCTTC. Translation: CASSLADRLYNEQFF.

The chain carries TRBV10-2 and TRBJ1-1, with D tentatively TRBD1 (5 bases). The ends were cut back, 4 bases at V and 3 bases at J, with 24 bases in the middle. Germline lookup yields CDR1 WSHSY and CDR2 SAAADI. There are 18 residues in the CDR3. CDR3 bases: TGCGCCAGCAGTGTCCGAATGCAGCCCCCTACGGGGGACACTGAAGCTTTCTTT. Protein product: CASSVRMQPPTGDTEAFF.

The chain employs TRBV27 and TRBJ1-1; D perhaps matches TRBD1 (6 bases). This CDR3 region has 14 residues. The V gene lost 2 bases and the J gene lost 1 base, with 8 bases spanning the gap. Germline CDR1 reads MNHEY; CDR2 reads SMNVEV (reference sequence). CDR3: CASSLGGGNTEAFF. CDR3 nucleotide sequence: TGTGCCAGCAGTTTAGGGGGCGGGAACACTGAAGCTTTCTTT.

The gene calls are TRBV6-6 and TRBJ1-3; D might be TRBD1 (6 bases). Germline lookup yields CDR1 MNHNY and CDR2 SVGAGI (reference sequence). The CDR3 spans 13 residues. Trimming took off 6 bases at V and 4 bases at J, with 10 bases between the two ends. DNA of the CDR3: TGTGCCAGCAGCACAGGGACAGGAAACACCATATATTTT. This gives the protein CASSTGTGNTIYF.